The 3 T cell receptor beta chains given below trace back to one sample, sequenced in a study of blood T cell dynamics during melanoma immunotherapy. The method was immunoSEQ multiplex PCR; TCRdb's version includes in-frame clones alone and lacks a portion of them. This sample carries around 16,000 clones, approximately 90% of them seen once, and the ten largest clones take 1.5% to 2%. Time point reported: pre-treatment baseline. The specimen comprised blood, sampled from a patient treated with checkpoint blockade. These receptors came from a human donor with melanoma.

The chain is built from TRBV19 and TRBJ2-2, with D possibly called TRBD1 or TRBD2 (5 bases each). Germline CDR1 is LNHDA and CDR2 is SQIVND (reference sequence). The CDR3 loop spans 17 amino acids. V gave up 5 bases and J gave up 2 bases, with 18 bases separating them. CDR3 loop: CASSSSSRGVNTGELFF. As DNA, the CDR3 is TGTGCCAGTAGTTCCTCCTCAAGGGGAGTTAACACCGGGGAGCTGTTTTTT.

The chain combines TRBV19 with TRBJ2-3, with TRBD2 matching 12 bases. The CDR3 consists of 16 residues. CDR1 and CDR2 from the germline V gene are LNHDA and SQIVND (reference sequence). With V trimmed by 5 bases and J by 2 bases, 5 bases remained unmatched. CDR3 nucleotide sequence: TGTGCCAGTAGTTCCGGGACTAGCGGGCCCACAGATACGCAGTATTTT. Protein product: CASSSGTSGPTDTQYF.

The chain has TRBV19 and TRBJ2-5; D may match TRBD1 or TRBD2 (5 bases each). Trimming removed 7 bases at V and 12 bases at J, with 15 bases between. Germline-derived CDR1 and CDR2 are LNHDA and SQIVND (reference sequence). CDR3 length equals 11 residues. The DNA for the CDR3 is TGTGCCAGTACGGGGCAGGGTACGGAGTACTTC. Translation: CASTGQGTEYF.